This TCR beta chain was captured in a study of T-cell memory formation after mild COVID-19. The wider study: There were largely donor-specific TCR clusters.

After 5'RACE with constant-segment primers, TCR alpha and TCR beta cDNA libraries carrying sample barcodes and UMIs were obtained. TCRdb ran MiXCR on the 5' RACE reads and lists one entry per CDR3 protein. The sample carries roughly 600,000 distinct CDR3 sequences, approximately 19% recorded once. About this clonotype: The antigen remains undetermined.

The CDR3 is 17 residues long. V was cut by 4 bases and J by 4 bases, with 21 bases left in between. The germline V gene encodes CDR1 LGHDT and CDR2 YNNKEL (reference sequence). Points from the study as a whole: Among clones contracting day 15 to 85, CD4/CD8 was balanced, whereas later expanders leaned CD4+. CD4+ contracting clones lay mainly in CM and EM, CD8+ ones in EMRA.

The chain employs TRBV3-1 and TRBJ2-3; D is ambiguous. Sequenced sample: PBMCs or a T cell subset sorted from them (not recorded which). The TCR sequence derives from an adult woman who had mild COVID-19 (a few samples of this study predate the infection). Cell type and time point are not known. The CDR3 here is CASSLLSSRQVSDTQYF. CDR3 coding DNA: TGTGCCAGCAGCCTCCTCTCATCGAGGCAGGTCTCAGATACGCAGTATTTT.